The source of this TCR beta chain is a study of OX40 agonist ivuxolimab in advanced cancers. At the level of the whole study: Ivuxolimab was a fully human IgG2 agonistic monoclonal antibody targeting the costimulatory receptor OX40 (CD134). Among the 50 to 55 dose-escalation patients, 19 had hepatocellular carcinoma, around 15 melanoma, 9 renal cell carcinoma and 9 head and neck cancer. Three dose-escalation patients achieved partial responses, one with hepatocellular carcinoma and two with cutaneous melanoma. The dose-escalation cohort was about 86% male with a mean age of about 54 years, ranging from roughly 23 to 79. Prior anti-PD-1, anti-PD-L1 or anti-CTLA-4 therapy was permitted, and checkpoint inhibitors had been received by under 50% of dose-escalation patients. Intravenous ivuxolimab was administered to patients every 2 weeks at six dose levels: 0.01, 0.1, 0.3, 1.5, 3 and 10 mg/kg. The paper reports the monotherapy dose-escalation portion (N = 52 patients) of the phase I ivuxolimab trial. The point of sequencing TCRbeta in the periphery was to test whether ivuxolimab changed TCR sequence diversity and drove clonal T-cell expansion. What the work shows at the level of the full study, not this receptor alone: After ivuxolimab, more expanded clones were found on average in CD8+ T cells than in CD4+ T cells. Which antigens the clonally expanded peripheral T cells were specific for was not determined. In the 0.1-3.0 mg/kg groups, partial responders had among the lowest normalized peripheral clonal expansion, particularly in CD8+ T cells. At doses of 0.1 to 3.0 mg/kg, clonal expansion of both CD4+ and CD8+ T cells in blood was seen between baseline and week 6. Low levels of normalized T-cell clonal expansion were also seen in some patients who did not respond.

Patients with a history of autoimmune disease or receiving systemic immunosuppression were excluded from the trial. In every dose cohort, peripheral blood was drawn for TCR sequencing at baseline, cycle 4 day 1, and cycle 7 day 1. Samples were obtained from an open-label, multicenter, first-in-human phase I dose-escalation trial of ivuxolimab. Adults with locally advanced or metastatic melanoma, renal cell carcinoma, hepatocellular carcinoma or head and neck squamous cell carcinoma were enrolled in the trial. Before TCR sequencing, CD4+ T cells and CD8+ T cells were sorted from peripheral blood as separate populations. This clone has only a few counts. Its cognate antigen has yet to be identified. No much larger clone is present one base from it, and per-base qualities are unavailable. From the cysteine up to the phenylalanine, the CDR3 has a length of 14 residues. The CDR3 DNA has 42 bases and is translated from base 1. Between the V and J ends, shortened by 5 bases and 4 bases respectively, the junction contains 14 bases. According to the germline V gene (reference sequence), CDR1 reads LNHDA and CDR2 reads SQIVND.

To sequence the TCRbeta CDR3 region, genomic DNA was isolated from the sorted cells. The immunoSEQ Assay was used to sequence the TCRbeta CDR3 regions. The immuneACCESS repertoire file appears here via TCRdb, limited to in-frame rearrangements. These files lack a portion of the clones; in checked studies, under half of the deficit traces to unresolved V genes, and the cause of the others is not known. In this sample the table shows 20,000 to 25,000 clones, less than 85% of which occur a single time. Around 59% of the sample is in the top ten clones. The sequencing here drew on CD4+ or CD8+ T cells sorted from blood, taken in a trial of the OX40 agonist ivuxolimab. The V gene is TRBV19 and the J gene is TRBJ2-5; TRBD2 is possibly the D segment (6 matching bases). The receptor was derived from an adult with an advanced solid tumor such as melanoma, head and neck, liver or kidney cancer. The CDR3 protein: CASSLLPGVETQYF. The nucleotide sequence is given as TGTGCCAGTAGTCTCCTCCCGGGAGTAGAGACCCAGTACTTC.